Presented here are 29 T cell receptor beta chains from one specimen sequenced in a study of blood T cell repertoires in COVID-19. Sequencing used immunoSEQ multiplex PCR; TCRdb keeps in-frame clones, though not all of them. The data hold roughly 230,000 clones, with approximately 84% observed a single time. Sequencing was done on a sample of PBMCs or T cells enriched from blood (not recorded which). These receptors were obtained from a man aged 45-65 years who had recovered from COVID-19.

The V gene is TRBV7-8, the J gene TRBJ2-2; 7 bases map to TRBD2. Losses at the gene ends were 5 bases for V and 0 bases for J; bases not matched to a gene: 18. Germline CDR1 and CDR2: SGHVS and FQNEAQ. CDR3 length: 20 amino acids. This CDR3 reads CASSLLLGFLAEANTGELFF. The CDR3 nucleotides read TGTGCCAGCAGCCTCTTACTCGGATTTCTAGCGGAAGCGAACACCGGGGAGCTGTTTTTT. Supplemented by reference TRBV7-8 and TRBJ2-2, the full variable domain reads GAGVSQSPRYKVAKRGQDVALRCDPISGHVSLFWYQQALGQGPEFLTYFQNEAQLDKSGLPSDRFFAERPEGSVSTLKIQRTQQEDSAVYLCASSLLLGFLAEANTGELFFGEGSRLTVL.

V and J are TRBV2 and TRBJ2-7; 9 bases map to TRBD1. CDR1 is SNHLY and CDR2 is FYNNEI in the germline V gene. There are 14 residues in the CDR3. V trimming: 8 bases; J trimming: 3 bases; junction bases outside the gene matches: 8. The CDR3 bases are TGTGCCAGCTCAGGGGGGACAGGGTACTACGAGCAGTACTTC. Translation gives CASSGGTGYYEQYF. Complete variable domain (other parts from reference TRBV2 and TRBJ2-7): EPEVTQTPSHQVTQMGQEVILRCVPISNHLYFYWYRQILGQKVEFLVSFYNNEISEKSEIFDDQFSVERPDGSNFTLKIRSTKLEDSAMYFCASSGGTGYYEQYFGPGTRLTVT.

The chain is built from TRBV27 and TRBJ2-3; 7 positions match TRBD2. V lost 7 bases to trimming and J lost 6 bases; unmatched junction nucleotides: 10. The CDR3 consists of 14 residues. Looked up from germline, CDR1 is MNHEY and CDR2 is SMNVEV (reference sequence). CDR3 DNA sequence: TGTGCCAGCAATGCCTGGGGCGGGAGTGATACGCAGTATTTT. This encodes CASNAWGGSDTQYF.

The chain couples TRBV4-2 to TRBJ2-5; 10 bases fit TRBD1. The trim removed 1 base at V and 5 bases at J, leaving 4 bases unmatched. This CDR3 is 15 amino acids long. Per germline, CDR1 LGHNA and CDR2 YNFKEQ. CDR3 residues: CASSQAGTGEETQYF. DNA of the CDR3: TGTGCCAGCAGCCAAGCCGGGACAGGGGAGGAGACCCAGTACTTC.

The gene calls are TRBV7-6 and TRBJ1-5; D remains unclear. CDR3 length: 15 residues. The germline V gene encodes CDR1 SGHVS and CDR2 FNYEAQ. Deletions cut 5 bases from V and 0 bases from J, with 11 bases between. For the CDR3, the DNA is TGTGCCAGCAGCCCCTTCGGGGATAGCAATCAGCCCCAGCATTTT. Residues: CASSPFGDSNQPQHF.

The chain employs TRBV11-2 and TRBJ1-1, with D unresolved. Germline-derived CDR1 and CDR2 are SGHAT and FQNNGV. V was pared by 5 bases and J by 6 bases, with 10 bases between. The length of the CDR3 is 12 residues. CDR3 DNA: TGTGCCAGCAGCGGCCGTCTGCCTGAAGCTTTCTTT. Protein product: CASSGRLPEAFF.

This rearrangement joins TRBV9 to TRBJ2-3, with a weak D call TRBD2 (7 bases). V was pared by 4 bases and J by 0 bases, with 12 bases between. Germline V CDR1 and CDR2: SGDLS, YYNGEE. The CDR3 is 15 amino acids. The CDR3 loop reads CASSSRGGSTDTQYF. CDR3 DNA: TGTGCCAGCAGCTCCCGCGGGGGCAGCACAGATACGCAGTATTTT.

The V gene is TRBV5-1, the J gene TRBJ2-6; D is ambiguous. V was cut by 5 bases and J by 2 bases, with 14 bases left in between. This CDR3 spans 16 amino acids. Per germline, CDR1 SGHRS and CDR2 YFSETQ. CDR3 nucleotides: TGCGCCAGCAGTTTCGTGAGCTCGCCTGGGGCCAACGTCCTGACTTTC. Translation gives CASSFVSSPGANVLTF.

This clone has more than one count but fewer than ten. This sequence joins TRBV5-1 and TRBJ2-6, with TRBD1 as a possible D gene (6 bases). CDR3 length: 14 residues. The V and J ends lost 7 bases and 0 bases respectively, with 8 bases between them. In germline, CDR1 is SGHRS, CDR2 YFSETQ. CDR3 sequence reads: CASADSSGANVLTF. CDR3 coding DNA: TGCGCCAGCGCGGACAGCTCTGGGGCCAACGTCCTGACTTTC.

V is TRBV19 and J is TRBJ1-3; a weak D match, TRBD1 (6 bases). Germline values: CDR1 LNHDA, CDR2 SQIVND (reference sequence). CDR3 length: 14 amino acids. V gave up 3 bases and J gave up 4 bases, with 10 bases separating them. The CDR3 protein is CASSIQGFGNTIYF. DNA for the CDR3: TGTGCCAGTAGTATTCAGGGGTTCGGAAACACCATATATTTT.

The V call is TRBV24-1, the J call TRBJ2-2; the match to TRBD1 covers 9 bases. This CDR3 has 14 residues. Germline loops: CDR1 KGHDR, CDR2 SFDVKD. V was pared by 9 bases and J by 6 bases, with 7 bases of the junction left unmatched. CDR3 amino acids: CATGTGYFSGELFF. As DNA, the CDR3 is TGTGCCACCGGGACAGGGTATTTTTCCGGGGAGCTGTTTTTT.

The chain couples TRBV19 to TRBJ2-5; weak D call: TRBD2 (5 bases). V lost 5 bases and J lost 4, with 5 bases in between. The CDR3 has 11 amino acids. Germline CDR1 is LNHDA and CDR2 is SQIVND (reference sequence). CDR3 nucleotide sequence: TGTGCCAGTAGTGCGGGAGAGACCCAGTACTTC. This sequence encodes CASSAGETQYF.

A word on this clone: The same CDR3 is also encoded by other DNA sequences in this sample. The J gene is TRBJ2-3, the V gene TRBV12-5, with D uncertain. CDR1 LGHNT and CDR2 FRNRAP come from the germline V gene. Deletions cut 5 bases from V and 2 bases from J, with 2 bases between. The CDR3 runs 11 residues. CDR3 DNA sequence: TGTGCTAGTGGTCTCACAGATACGCAGTATTTT. It encodes CASGLTDTQYF.

CDR3 protein: CASSQTGFVGNTIYF. The CDR3 bases are TGTGCCAGCAGCCAGACAGGGTTCGTTGGAAACACCATATATTTT. The gene calls are TRBV7-2 and TRBJ1-3, with TRBD1 matching over 7 bases. J was trimmed by 3 bases and V by 5 bases; bases with no gene match: 7. This CDR3 contains 15 residues. The germline gives CDR1 SGHTA, CDR2 FQGNSA.

The chain joins TRBV5-8 to TRBJ1-5; D is unresolved. Germline values: CDR1 SGHTS, CDR2 YDEGEE. The CDR3 spans 15 residues. V lost 1 base and J lost 4, with 12 bases in between. Here the CDR3 DNA reads TGTGCCAGCAGCTTGAGGACTACCCTTAATCAGCCCCAGCATTTT. This codes for CASSLRTTLNQPQHF.

This clone was counted a single time. The V call is TRBV19, the J call TRBJ2-7; TRBD1 agrees at 7 bases. V gave up 5 bases and J gave up 4 bases; unmatched junction bases: 8. This CDR3 region has 14 residues. CDR1 is LNHDA, CDR2 SQIVND, per germline (reference sequence). The CDR3 DNA is TGTGCCAGTAGTTCCTGGGGGACAGCTTACGAGCAGTACTTC. Translation: CASSSWGTAYEQYF.

The rearrangement joins TRBV6-6 to TRBJ1-2; D remains unclear. V gave up 2 bases and J gave up 8 bases, with 12 bases separating them. Looked up from germline, CDR1 is MNHNY and CDR2 is SVGAGI (reference sequence). CDR3 length: 13 amino acids. CDR3: CASSYGQIGGYTF. CDR3 nucleotides: TGTGCCAGCAGTTACGGGCAAATTGGGGGCTACACCTTC.

The gene calls are TRBV2 and TRBJ1-5, with no clear D. The CDR3 length is 13 residues. Deletions cut 8 bases from V and 0 bases from J, with 8 bases between. CDR1 is SNHLY, CDR2 FYNNEI, per germline. The CDR3 nucleotides read TGTGCCAGCCACAGTTATAGCAATCAGCCCCAGCATTTT. It codes for CASHSYSNQPQHF.

The J gene is TRBJ1-2, the V gene TRBV12-5, with 8 bases matching TRBD1. V shed 1 base and J 6 bases; nucleotides not matched to a gene: 10. The CDR3 extends over 16 amino acids. Germline CDR1 is LGHNT and CDR2 is FRNRAP. CDR3 bases: TGTGCTAGTGGTTTGGCCACAGGACAGGGCGTGAATGGCTACACCTTC. Residues: CASGLATGQGVNGYTF.

This clone was seen a few times. The chain joins TRBV20-1 to TRBJ1-1; D gene uncertain. The length of the CDR3 is 11 residues. The germline V gene has CDR1 DFQATT and CDR2 SNEGSKA (reference sequence). V was trimmed by 7 bases and J by 0 bases, leaving 6 bases between them. The CDR3 bases are TGCAGTGTTCACATGAACACTGAAGCTTTCTTT. Protein: CSVHMNTEAFF.

This CDR3 reads CASSLGGGDEETQYF. The CDR3 DNA reads TGTGCCAGCAGCCTAGGAGGAGGGGATGAGGAGACCCAGTACTTC. V usage is TRBV11-1 and J usage is TRBJ2-5, with D perhaps matching TRBD2 (6 bases). CDR3 size: 15 residues. The ends were cut back, 5 bases at V and 5 bases at J, with 18 bases in the middle. Per the germline V gene, CDR1 is SGHAT and CDR2 is FQDESV (reference sequence).

The rearrangement links TRBV9 to TRBJ1-4; TRBD1 matches 7 bases. After removal of 0 bases from V and 8 bases from J, the junction contained 4 bases not matched to a gene. Germline V gene sequence: CDR1 SGDLS, CDR2 YYNGEE. CDR3 length: 14 residues. CDR3 DNA sequence: TGTGCCAGCAGCGTAGATAACAGGGGCGAAAAACTGTTTTTT. Translation: CASSVDNRGEKLFF.

The sample holds a few counts of this clone. The rearrangement links TRBV10-3 to TRBJ2-7, with 14 bases fitting TRBD2. The junction had 12 bases not matched to a gene; V was cut back by 4 bases and J by 1 base. Germline V CDR1 and CDR2: ENHRY, SYGVKD. This CDR3 has 19 residues. The CDR3 DNA follows: TGTGCCATCAGTGCCCTGGGACTAGCGGGAGTTAACCCGTCCTACGAGCAGTACTTC. It is translated as CAISALGLAGVNPSYEQYF.

J is TRBJ1-2 and V is TRBV27; weak D call: TRBD1 (6 bases). There are 15 residues in the CDR3. V was trimmed by 5 bases and J by 8 bases, leaving 21 bases between them. Germline assignment: CDR1 MNHEY and CDR2 SMNVEV (reference sequence). The CDR3 here is CASSEGVQGIRGYTF. The DNA for the CDR3 is TGTGCCAGCAGTGAGGGGGTTCAGGGAATAAGAGGCTACACCTTC.

The DNA for the CDR3 is TGTGCCAGCAGCCCACGGACTACCGCCTTGGACAATGAGCAGTTCTTC. Encoded protein: CASSPRTTALDNEQFF. This chain links TRBV7-3 with TRBJ2-1; a weak D match, TRBD2 (6 bases). This CDR3 comprises 16 residues. Germline-derived CDR1 and CDR2 are SGHTA and FQGTGA. The germline V and J ends were trimmed by 5 bases and 5 bases, with 19 bases remaining between them.

This clone has ten or more counts. The V and J genes are TRBV5-1 and TRBJ2-7; tentatively, D is TRBD1 (8 bases). Trimming removed 2 bases from V and 4 bases from J, with 16 bases in between. The CDR3 loop spans 15 amino acids. Looked up from germline, CDR1 is SGHRS and CDR2 is YFSETQ. CDR3 nucleotides: TGCGCCAGCAGCTTCGGGGGGACAGGTCAGTACGAGCAGTACTTC. It yields the protein CASSFGGTGQYEQYF. The full variable domain, rest sourced from reference TRBV5-1 and TRBJ2-7, is KAGVTQTPRYLIKTRGQQVTLSCSPISGHRSVSWYQQTPGQGLQFLFEYFSETQRNKGNFPGRFSGRQFSNSRSEMNVSTLELGDSALYLCASSFGGTGQYEQYFGPGTRLTVT.

V usage is TRBV19 and J usage is TRBJ2-3; no clear D gene. Germline V lookup: CDR1 LNHDA, CDR2 SQIVND (reference sequence). This CDR3 has 14 residues. V dropped 1 base and J dropped 3 bases, with 8 bases sitting between them. The CDR3 here is CASSIAGNTDTQYF. The CDR3 nucleotides read TGTGCCAGTAGTATAGCAGGCAATACAGATACGCAGTATTTT.

The chain uses TRBV6-4 and TRBJ1-1, with TRBD1 matching 7 bases. The germline V gene has CDR1 MRHNA and CDR2 SNTAGT. J lost 0 bases, V lost 7 bases, and 5 bases had no gene match. The CDR3 has 14 amino acids. The CDR3 nucleotides are TGTGCCAGCAAACAGGACAGGTTGAACACTGAAGCTTTCTTT. Its protein product is CASKQDRLNTEAFF.

The chain has TRBV7-2 and TRBJ1-5; D gene unclear. The CDR3 is 15 amino acids. Trimming left V 1 base short and J 2 bases short, with 9 bases between. CDR1 SGHTA and CDR2 FQGNSA come from the germline V gene. For the CDR3, the DNA is TGTGCCAGCAGCTTAGGGCCCACGCGCAATCAGCCCCAGCATTTT. This sequence encodes CASSLGPTRNQPQHF.